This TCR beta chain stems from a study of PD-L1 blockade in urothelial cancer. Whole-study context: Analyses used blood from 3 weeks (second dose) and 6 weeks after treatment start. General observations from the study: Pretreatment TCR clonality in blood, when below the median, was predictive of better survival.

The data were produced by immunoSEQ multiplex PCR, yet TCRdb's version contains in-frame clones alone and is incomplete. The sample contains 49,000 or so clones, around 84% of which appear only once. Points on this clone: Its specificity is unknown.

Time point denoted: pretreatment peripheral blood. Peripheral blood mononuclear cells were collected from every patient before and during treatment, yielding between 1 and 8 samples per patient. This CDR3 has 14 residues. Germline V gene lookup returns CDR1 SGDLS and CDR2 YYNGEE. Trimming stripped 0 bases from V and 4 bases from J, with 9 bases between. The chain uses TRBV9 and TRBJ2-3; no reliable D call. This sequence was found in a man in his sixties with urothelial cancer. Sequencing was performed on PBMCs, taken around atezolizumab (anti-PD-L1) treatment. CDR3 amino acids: CASSVGSGSDTQYF. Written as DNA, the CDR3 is TGTGCCAGCAGCGTAGGTTCCGGGTCAGATACGCAGTATTTT.